Sequencing of this T cell receptor beta chain was carried out in a study of Ad26.COV2.S vaccination and SARS-CoV-2 variants. As for the study in general: Vaccine-arm donor from the placebo-controlled COV1001 Ad26.COV2.S trial. Administration of Ad26.COV2.S was intramuscular, either once or twice 56 days apart.

Measured with immunoSEQ multiplex PCR; TCRdb has only the in-frame clones, and not every one. Among 450,000 to 550,000 clones, around 89% were seen once, and the ten largest hold 1.7%. Treatment: about 20 received Ad26.COV2.S at low or high dose, single or two shots; several received placebo; per-sample allocation not given. Each sample was drawn 63 days after the first injection (of vaccine or placebo). In Boston, the donor was an adult between 18-55 years of age. Vaccination used an Ad26 vector expressing Wuhan-strain SARS-CoV-2 spike. V was clipped by 4 bases and J by 4 bases, with 14 bases between them. The length of the CDR3 is 14 residues. Germline V gene data show CDR1 as GTSNPN and CDR2 as SVGIG (reference sequence).

The genes are TRBV30 and TRBJ1-5; tentative D call: TRBD1 (6 bases). Here the sequenced sample was peripheral blood, taken in a trial of Ad26.COV2.S vaccine versus placebo. This TCR was sampled from a person between 18 and 60 years old who received the Ad26.COV2.S COVID-19 vaccine or a placebo. CDR3 loop: CAWNLGQLNQPQHF. CDR3 DNA: TGTGCCTGGAACTTAGGACAGCTTAATCAGCCCCAGCATTTT.